A selection of T cell receptor beta chains follows, all from one sample in a study of T cell responses to AZD1222 COVID-19 vaccine. The protocol was immunoSEQ multiplex PCR, while the TCRdb copy is restricted to in-frame clones and leaves out a portion. Of 120,000 or so clones listed, about 90% are singletons. Sequenced material: peripheral blood, taken on day 0 of AZD1222 vaccination. These receptors originate from an adult in good health. Each CDR3 is given with its conserved first and last residue. The D gene is left open where the match is weak. Some rows mark clone size as missing; the rest say once, few, many or name a class of expanded clone.

D gene: TRBD2
V gene: TRBV20-1
clone size: NA
J gene: TRBJ2-7
CDR3 DNA: TGCAGTGCTAGGGTATTCGGGACTAGCCTCTTC
CDR3 protein: CSARVFGTSLF

D gene: TRBD2
V gene: TRBV2
clone size: once
J gene: TRBJ2-3
CDR3 DNA: TGTGCCAGCAGCGGACTAGCGGGGGGCCGACCTAGCACAGATACGCAGTATTTT
CDR3 protein: CASSGLAGGRPSTDTQYF

D gene: NA
V gene: TRBV6-5
clone size: NA
J gene: TRBJ2-3
CDR3 DNA: TGTGCCAGCAGACGAGGAAGGAATTGGGCAGATACGCAGTATTTT
CDR3 protein: CASRRGRNWADTQYF

D gene: NA
V gene: TRBV6-2/TRBV6-3
clone size: NA
J gene: TRBJ2-5
CDR3 DNA: TGTGCCAGCAGTTACTTCCAAGAGACCCAGTACTTC
CDR3 protein: CASSYFQETQYF

D gene: TRBD2
V gene: TRBV6-5
clone size: NA
J gene: TRBJ2-7
CDR3 DNA: TGTGCCAGCTGGAAGCTGGGGGGGAGCTCCTACGAGCAGTACTTC
CDR3 protein: CASWKLGGSSYEQYF

D gene: TRBD1
V gene: TRBV11-1
clone size: NA
J gene: TRBJ2-7
CDR3 DNA: TGTGCCAGCAGCTTTTCGACAGGGGCCAACTACGAGCAGTACTTC
CDR3 protein: CASSFSTGANYEQYF

D gene: NA
V gene: TRBV5-1
clone size: NA
J gene: TRBJ1-2
CDR3 DNA: TGCGCCAGCACCTTAAATACTGCTAACTATGGCTACACCTTC
CDR3 protein: CASTLNTANYGYTF

D gene: NA
V gene: TRBV28
clone size: NA
J gene: TRBJ1-3
CDR3 DNA: TGTGCCAGTAGTACAGCCACCTCTGGAAACACCATATATTTT
CDR3 protein: CASSTATSGNTIYF

D gene: NA
V gene: TRBV30
clone size: NA
J gene: TRBJ2-3
CDR3 DNA: TGTGCCTGGCGAAACCCGAAGGCGGGCGGTACGCAGTATTTT
CDR3 protein: CAWRNPKAGGTQYF

D gene: NA
V gene: TRBV4-1
clone size: NA
J gene: TRBJ2-7
CDR3 DNA: TGCGCCAGCAGCAGAAGCGAGAGCTACGAGCAGTACTTC
CDR3 protein: CASSRSESYEQYF

D gene: NA
V gene: TRBV4-3
clone size: NA
J gene: TRBJ1-5
CDR3 DNA: TGCGCCAGCAGCCAAGAGATCGGGGGAAATCAGCCCCAGCATTTT
CDR3 protein: CASSQEIGGNQPQHF

D gene: NA
V gene: TRBV11-3
clone size: NA
J gene: TRBJ1-1
CDR3 DNA: TGTGCCAGCGGTCCGAACGGAGGACAGCCGATGAACACTGAAGCTTTCTTT
CDR3 protein: CASGPNGGQPMNTEAFF

D gene: NA
V gene: TRBV14
clone size: many
J gene: TRBJ2-7
CDR3 DNA: TGTGCCAGCAGCCAACGGGACCTAACCCGAACCTACGAGCAGTACTTC
CDR3 protein: CASSQRDLTRTYEQYF

D gene: NA
V gene: TRBV5-6
clone size: NA
J gene: TRBJ1-1
CDR3 DNA: TGTGCCAGCAGCTTGGGTCTGGGGAACACTGAAGCTTTCTTT
CDR3 protein: CASSLGLGNTEAFF

D gene: NA
V gene: TRBV7-2
clone size: NA
J gene: TRBJ2-7
CDR3 DNA: TGTGCCAGCAGCTTAAATCCGGGACCCTCCTACGAGCAGTACTTC
CDR3 protein: CASSLNPGPSYEQYF

D gene: TRBD1
V gene: TRBV28
clone size: NA
J gene: TRBJ2-7
CDR3 DNA: TGTGCCAGCACGGGGCAAATACAGGGGACATGGCAGTACTTC
CDR3 protein: CASTGQIQGTWQYF

D gene: TRBD2
V gene: TRBV6-5
clone size: once
J gene: TRBJ2-1
CDR3 DNA: TGTGCCAGCAGTTACCCCACCGGCGGGGGTCAGGGTGAGCAGTTCTTC
CDR3 protein: CASSYPTGGGQGEQFF

D gene: NA
V gene: TRBV18
clone size: NA
J gene: TRBJ1-5
CDR3 DNA: TGTGCCAGCTCTCTAGGAAATAGCAATCAGCCCCAGCATTTT
CDR3 protein: CASSLGNSNQPQHF

D gene: NA
V gene: TRBV3-1/TRBV3-2
clone size: NA
J gene: TRBJ1-1
CDR3 DNA: TGTGCCAGCAGTCAAGGAATGAACACTGAAGCTTTCTTT
CDR3 protein: CASSQGMNTEAFF

D gene: NA
V gene: TRBV15
clone size: NA
J gene: TRBJ2-3
CDR3 DNA: TGTGCCACCAGCAGAGATCCCTTCAGGGGTAGCACAGATACGCAGTATTTT
CDR3 protein: CATSRDPFRGSTDTQYF

D gene: NA
V gene: TRBV30
clone size: NA
J gene: TRBJ1-2
CDR3 DNA: TGTGCCTGGAGCCCAGGTTCTGGCTACACCTTC
CDR3 protein: CAWSPGSGYTF

D gene: NA
V gene: TRBV5-8
clone size: NA
J gene: TRBJ2-5
CDR3 DNA: TGTGCCAGCAGCTTAGGCGACCAAGAGACCCAGTACTTC
CDR3 protein: CASSLGDQETQYF

D gene: TRBD2
V gene: TRBV14
clone size: NA
J gene: TRBJ2-5
CDR3 DNA: TGTGCCAGCAGCCAAGAACTAGCGGGAGAGACCCAGTACTTC
CDR3 protein: CASSQELAGETQYF

D gene: NA
V gene: TRBV3-1/TRBV3-2
clone size: NA
J gene: TRBJ1-6
CDR3 DNA: TGTGCCAGCAGCCAAACGACGGGCCCCTTGGATTCACCCCTCCACTTT
CDR3 protein: CASSQTTGPLDSPLHF

D gene: TRBD1
V gene: TRBV19
clone size: NA
J gene: TRBJ1-1
CDR3 DNA: TGTGCCAGTGCCTCCGGGACAGGGTCACCAGCTTTCTTT
CDR3 protein: CASASGTGSPAFF

D gene: NA
V gene: TRBV13
clone size: NA
J gene: TRBJ2-3
CDR3 DNA: TGTGCCAGCAGCTTAAGGCCTAGCAAAATATCTAGCACAGATACGCAGTATTTT
CDR3 protein: CASSLRPSKISSTDTQYF

D gene: NA
V gene: TRBV6-2/TRBV6-3
clone size: NA
J gene: TRBJ2-7
CDR3 DNA: TGTGCCAGCAGTTACTCAGGGGACAACTCCTACGAGCAGTACTTC
CDR3 protein: CASSYSGDNSYEQYF

D gene: NA
V gene: TRBV6-6
clone size: NA
J gene: TRBJ1-1
CDR3 DNA: TGTGCCAGCAGTTCGACGAGCACTGAAGCTTTCTTT
CDR3 protein: CASSSTSTEAFF

D gene: NA
V gene: TRBV6-2/TRBV6-3
clone size: NA
J gene: TRBJ2-1
CDR3 DNA: TGTGCCAGCAGCATCCGAGTCGGGTACTACAATGAGCAGTTCTTC
CDR3 protein: CASSIRVGYYNEQFF

D gene: NA
V gene: TRBV19
clone size: NA
J gene: TRBJ2-6
CDR3 DNA: TGTGCCAGTAGTAAATCTTCCTCTGGGGCCAACGTCCTGACTTTC
CDR3 protein: CASSKSSSGANVLTF

D gene: TRBD1
V gene: TRBV27
clone size: once
J gene: TRBJ2-3
CDR3 DNA: TGTGCCAGCAGTGGACAGGGGGGGATTCGCACAGATACGCAGTATTTT
CDR3 protein: CASSGQGGIRTDTQYF

D gene: NA
V gene: TRBV29-1
clone size: NA
J gene: TRBJ2-3
CDR3 DNA: TGCAGCGTTGTTGAGCCAGATACGCAGTATTTT
CDR3 protein: CSVVEPDTQYF

D gene: NA
V gene: TRBV9
clone size: NA
J gene: TRBJ1-1
CDR3 DNA: TGTGCCAGCAGCGTAGGGTGGGGAAGAACTGAAGCTTTCTTT
CDR3 protein: CASSVGWGRTEAFF

D gene: NA
V gene: TRBV7-8
clone size: once
J gene: TRBJ1-4
CDR3 DNA: TGTGCCAGCAGCTCCCTCGTAGTTAATGAAAAACTGTTTTTT
CDR3 protein: CASSSLVVNEKLFF

D gene: NA
V gene: TRBV20-1
clone size: NA
J gene: TRBJ2-7
CDR3 DNA: TGCAGTGCTAGTTCTGCCGGGGTAACGAACTACGAGCAGTACTTC
CDR3 protein: CSASSAGVTNYEQYF

D gene: NA
V gene: TRBV5-6
clone size: NA
J gene: TRBJ2-5
CDR3 DNA: TGTGCCAGCAGGACCTCGGGGTCCAGCCAAGAGACCCAGTACTTC
CDR3 protein: CASRTSGSSQETQYF

D gene: NA
V gene: TRBV6-2/TRBV6-3
clone size: NA
J gene: TRBJ1-1
CDR3 DNA: TGTGCCAGCAACCCCCGCGGAGGAGGTAACACTGAAGCTTTCTTT
CDR3 protein: CASNPRGGGNTEAFF

D gene: TRBD2
V gene: TRBV5-1
clone size: once
J gene: TRBJ2-1
CDR3 DNA: TGCGCCAGCAGCTTGGCCCTAGCGGGAGTCGGTAATGAGCAGTTCTTC
CDR3 protein: CASSLALAGVGNEQFF

D gene: NA
V gene: TRBV6-1
clone size: NA
J gene: TRBJ1-2
CDR3 DNA: TGTGCCAGCAGTGAACGGGGGTCCTATGGCTACACCTTC
CDR3 protein: CASSERGSYGYTF

D gene: TRBD1
V gene: TRBV5-6
clone size: NA
J gene: TRBJ2-7
CDR3 DNA: TGTGCCAGCAAAGTAGGACAGGGTTTCTACGAGCAGTACTTC
CDR3 protein: CASKVGQGFYEQYF

D gene: TRBD1
V gene: TRBV7-3
clone size: NA
J gene: TRBJ2-2
CDR3 DNA: TGTGCCAGCAGCGAAGGACAGGGAACCGGGGAGCTGTTTTTT
CDR3 protein: CASSEGQGTGELFF

D gene: NA
V gene: TRBV30
clone size: NA
J gene: TRBJ2-2
CDR3 DNA: TGTGCCTTTAGGGGGGCAGGTACCGGGGAGCTGTTTTTT
CDR3 protein: CAFRGAGTGELFF

D gene: NA
V gene: TRBV6-5
clone size: NA
J gene: TRBJ1-1
CDR3 DNA: TGTGCCAGCAGCAGGGACGGTATGAACACTGAAGCTTTCTTT
CDR3 protein: CASSRDGMNTEAFF

D gene: NA
V gene: TRBV25-1
clone size: NA
J gene: TRBJ2-1
CDR3 DNA: TGTGCCAGCAGTGGTTCGGGATCGATATATGAGCAGTTCTTC
CDR3 protein: CASSGSGSIYEQFF

D gene: NA
V gene: TRBV7-2
clone size: NA
J gene: TRBJ1-1
CDR3 DNA: TGTGCCAGCAGCTTAGGGGGACGGTTGAACACTGAAGCTTTCTTT
CDR3 protein: CASSLGGRLNTEAFF

D gene: NA
V gene: TRBV12-3/TRBV12-4
clone size: NA
J gene: TRBJ2-3
CDR3 DNA: TGTGCCAGCAGTTTTGGACGTTTTGATACGCAGTATTTT
CDR3 protein: CASSFGRFDTQYF

D gene: NA
V gene: TRBV19
clone size: NA
J gene: TRBJ2-1
CDR3 DNA: TGTGCCAGTAGTGACATTACGGGGAATGAGCAGTTCTTC
CDR3 protein: CASSDITGNEQFF

D gene: NA
V gene: TRBV7-9
clone size: NA
J gene: TRBJ1-1
CDR3 DNA: TGTGCCAGCAGTTCACAGGCGAACACTGAAGCTTTCTTT
CDR3 protein: CASSSQANTEAFF

D gene: NA
V gene: TRBV11-3
clone size: NA
J gene: TRBJ2-7
CDR3 DNA: TGTGCCAGCAGCCTAGAAGACTACGAGCAGTACTTC
CDR3 protein: CASSLEDYEQYF

D gene: TRBD1
V gene: TRBV7-3
clone size: NA
J gene: TRBJ2-7
CDR3 DNA: TGTGCCAGCAGCTCTCGACAGGGGGCTGACGAGCAGTACTTC
CDR3 protein: CASSSRQGADEQYF

D gene: NA
V gene: TRBV2
clone size: few
J gene: TRBJ1-2
CDR3 DNA: TGTGCCAGCAGTGCTCGTGCAACCTATGGCTACACCTTC
CDR3 protein: CASSARATYGYTF